Presented here are 4 T cell receptor beta chains from one specimen sequenced in a study of PD-1 blockade in mismatch repair-deficient tumors (dated by TCRdb to between 2016 and 2019). This sample's time point label indicates: peripheral blood 12 weeks after first pembrolizumab dose. The method behind the library was the immunoSEQ multiplex PCR assay. The table comes from immuneACCESS by way of TCRdb, which keeps in-frame sequences with V and J called. Part of the clones is missing from these tables; in studies checked, under half for an unresolved V gene and the rest for unknown reasons. Counted in this sample were fewer than 100,000 clones; 81% of them appeared once. The ten largest clones capture 2.6% of the sample. The sequencing used peripheral blood, collected 12 weeks after starting pembrolizumab. All receptors derive from an adult with mismatch repair-deficient cancer.

The V and J genes are TRBV6-1 and TRBJ1-1; D is undetermined. CDR1 is MNHNS and CDR2 is SASEGT in the germline V gene. CDR3 length equals 16 residues. With 1 base removed from V and 4 bases from J, the gap between germline ends came to 16 bases. The chain's CDR3 is CASSEVFFGSGTEAFF. CDR3 DNA: TGTGCCAGCAGTGAAGTTTTCTTTGGATCTGGCACTGAAGCTTTCTTT.

The chain recombines TRBV6-1 with TRBJ2-1; 8 positions match TRBD2. With 4 bases clipped from V and 8 bases from J, the junction kept 4 bases outside the gene matches. The V gene's germline CDR1 is MNHNS and CDR2 SASEGT. The length of the CDR3 is 13 residues. The CDR3 reads CASSARGGHEQFF. The CDR3 DNA reads as TGTGCCAGCAGTGCCCGGGGGGGACATGAGCAGTTCTTC.

The chain joins TRBV5-4 to TRBJ1-4; 7 bases agree with TRBD1. After removal of 3 bases from V and 7 bases from J, the junction contained 21 bases not matched to a gene. The CDR3 covers 19 residues. Germline values: CDR1 SGHNT, CDR2 YYREEE (reference sequence). The CDR3 region has the DNA TGTGCCAGCAGCTCCCTCGGGGGGACAGCGGGATTACGAGTTGAAAAACTGTTTTTT. Translated, it gives CASSSLGGTAGLRVEKLFF.

The chain couples TRBV9 to TRBJ2-1; no definite D call. CDR3 length equals 16 residues. Trimming removed 3 bases at V and 2 bases at J, with 15 bases between. Germline V CDR1 and CDR2: SGDLS, YYNGEE. This CDR3 reads CASSAIDSLAYNEQFF. The CDR3 region has the DNA TGTGCCAGCAGCGCTATCGATAGCCTAGCCTACAATGAGCAGTTCTTC.